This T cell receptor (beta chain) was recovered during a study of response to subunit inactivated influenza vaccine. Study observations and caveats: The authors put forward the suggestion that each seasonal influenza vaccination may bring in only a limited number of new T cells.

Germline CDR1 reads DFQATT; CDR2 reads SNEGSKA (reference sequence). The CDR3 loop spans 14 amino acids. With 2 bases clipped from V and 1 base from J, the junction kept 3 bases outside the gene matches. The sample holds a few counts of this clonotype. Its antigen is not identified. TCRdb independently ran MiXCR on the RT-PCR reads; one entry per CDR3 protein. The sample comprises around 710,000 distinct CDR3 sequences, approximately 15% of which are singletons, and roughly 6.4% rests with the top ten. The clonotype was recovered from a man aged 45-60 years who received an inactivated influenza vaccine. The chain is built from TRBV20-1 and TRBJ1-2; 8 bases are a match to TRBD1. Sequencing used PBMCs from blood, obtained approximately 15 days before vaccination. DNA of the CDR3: TGCAGTGCTAGAAGGACAGGGTTTAACTATGGCTACACCTTC. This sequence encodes CSARRTGFNYGYTF.